Shown below are 21 T cell receptor beta chains from a single sample sequenced in a study of CD8+ T cells in alopecia areata. Isolated RNA was reverse transcribed into cDNA used as the sequencing template. Using immunoSEQ multiplex PCR, the repertoire was profiled, and TCRdb retains in-frame clones only, with some absent. The sample holds under 300,000 clones, about two thirds seen once. The sample consisted of CD4+ T cells sorted from blood, taken at week 0. The receptors shown here come from a human donor with alopecia areata.

This chain joins TRBV30 and TRBJ2-7, with 9 bases identical to TRBD1. V lost 4 bases and J lost 5; bases outside the gene matches: 15. The CDR3 consists of 16 residues. Germline lookup yields CDR1 GTSNPN and CDR2 SVGIG (reference sequence). CDR3 sequence reads: CAWTVKKAQGAHEQYF. DNA of the CDR3: TGTGCCTGGACCGTAAAAAAGGCACAGGGGGCCCACGAGCAGTACTTC.

The CDR3 DNA sequence: TGTGCCAGCAGCCCCCGTTGGGGACAGGGCTACGAGCAGTACTTC. Translated: CASSPRWGQGYEQYF. The gene calls are TRBV7-2 and TRBJ2-7; TRBD1 agrees at 9 bases. CDR3 size: 15 residues. With V trimmed by 5 bases and J by 3 bases, 8 bases remained unmatched. From germline, CDR1 is SGHTA and CDR2 FQGNSA.

V gene TRBV29-1 combines with J gene TRBJ2-5; D is tentatively TRBD1 or TRBD2 (6 bases each). This CDR3 spans 13 amino acids. V was trimmed by 7 bases and J by 6 bases, leaving 18 bases between them. The germline V gene has CDR1 SQVTM and CDR2 ANQGSEA. The CDR3 DNA reads as TGCAGCGCGGGGGACATCCCAAGGAAGACCCAGTACTTC. Translating gives CSAGDIPRKTQYF.

This rearrangement joins TRBV7-3 to TRBJ1-6; TRBD1 might be the D (6 bases). CDR3 length equals 14 residues. Trimming pared 4 bases from V and 8 bases from J, leaving 12 bases between. Germline-derived CDR1 and CDR2 are SGHTA and FQGTGA. The CDR3 DNA sequence: TGTGCCAGCAGCTCAACAGGGTATGATTCACCCCTCCACTTT. Its protein is CASSSTGYDSPLHF.

The chain combines TRBV30 with TRBJ2-5, with TRBD1 as a possible D gene (6 bases). The CDR3 runs 12 residues. The V gene's germline CDR1 is GTSNPN and CDR2 SVGIG (reference sequence). The CDR3 sequence is CAGGQGKETQYF. As DNA, the CDR3 is TGTGCGGGCGGGCAGGGGAAAGAGACCCAGTACTTC.

The chain recombines TRBV29-1 with TRBJ2-7; D may be TRBD1 or TRBD2 (6 bases each). V lost 1 base to trimming and J lost 0 bases, with 13 bases between them. There are 15 residues in the CDR3. CDR1 and CDR2 from the germline V gene are SQVTM and ANQGSEA. CDR3 bases: TGCAGCGTTGAAGGGGGGGCCAAGCCCTCCTACGAGCAGTACTTC. The encoded protein is CSVEGGAKPSYEQYF.

A single count supports this clone. The chain joins TRBV29-1 to TRBJ2-3; D is perhaps TRBD1 (5 bases). Germline CDR1 is SQVTM and CDR2 is ANQGSEA. The CDR3 is 14 amino acids. Trimming took off 7 bases at V and 3 bases at J, with 17 bases between the two ends. CDR3 DNA sequence: TGCAGCGCCCCTGGGGCAGGTTTGACAGATACGCAGTATTTT. This gives the protein CSAPGAGLTDTQYF.

This rearrangement joins TRBV9 to TRBJ2-3; 15 nucleotides match TRBD2. After removal of 0 bases from V and 0 bases from J, the junction contained 5 bases not matched to a gene. This CDR3 is built from 19 residues. The germline V gene encodes CDR1 SGDLS and CDR2 YYNGEE. This CDR3 is CASSVAGLAGGTSTDTQYF. The CDR3 bases are TGTGCCAGCAGCGTAGCGGGACTAGCGGGGGGCACAAGCACAGATACGCAGTATTTT.

This chain connects TRBV5-6 to TRBJ2-5; TRBD1 is a possible D gene (5 bases). This CDR3 has 14 residues. V dropped 2 bases and J dropped 5 bases, with 13 bases sitting between them. CDR1 is SGHDT, CDR2 YYEEEE, per germline. CDR3 DNA sequence: TGTGCCAGCAGCTTTCGGGCAGGGCGGGAGACCCAGTACTTC. Residues: CASSFRAGRETQYF.

The chain combines TRBV29-1 with TRBJ1-2, with D perhaps TRBD1 (6 bases). CDR1 is SQVTM and CDR2 is ANQGSEA in the germline V gene. V was clipped by 6 bases and J by 8 bases, with 16 bases between them. The CDR3 covers 12 residues. DNA for the CDR3: TGCAGCGTGAGAGACAGGCCTGGGGGCTACACCTTC. It encodes CSVRDRPGGYTF.

V is TRBV29-1 and J is TRBJ1-5, with D hard to call. Germline V lookup: CDR1 SQVTM, CDR2 ANQGSEA. The CDR3 spans 13 residues. The V gene lost 1 base and the J gene lost 9 bases, with 13 bases spanning the gap. The CDR3 sequence is CSVEADGSGPQHF. CDR3 nucleotides: TGCAGCGTTGAAGCTGACGGCTCCGGGCCCCAGCATTTT.

The chain joins TRBV11-2 to TRBJ1-2; D uncertain. The CDR3 is 13 residues long. Germline CDR1 reads SGHAT; CDR2 reads FQNNGV. Trimming removed 3 bases from V and 4 bases from J, with 9 bases in between. The CDR3 DNA reads TGTGCCAGCAGCTTTGCCAAGTTCTATGGCTACACCTTC. This translates into CASSFAKFYGYTF.

CDR3 sequence: CASSFQTDSYEQYF. CDR3 DNA: TGTGCCAGCAGTTTCCAGACAGATTCCTACGAGCAGTACTTC. The chain recombines TRBV27 with TRBJ2-7, with D possibly TRBD1 on 5 matching bases. This CDR3 has 14 residues. Germline CDR1 MNHEY, CDR2 SMNVEV (reference sequence). The V end lost 3 bases, the J end lost 1 base, and 10 bases lay between the germline ends.

This clone was seen only once. This chain uses TRBV30 with TRBJ2-7; D gene ambiguous. Germline V gene lookup returns CDR1 GTSNPN and CDR2 SVGIG (reference sequence). The CDR3 is 13 residues long. V dropped 5 bases and J dropped 11 bases, with 22 bases sitting between them. This chain's CDR3 is CAWHSRAPSKKYF. DNA of the CDR3: TGTGCCTGGCATTCTCGGGCCCCCAGCAAGAAGTACTTC.

The sample holds a few counts of this clone. This chain links TRBV7-9 with TRBJ2-5; a weak D match, TRBD2 (6 bases). The CDR3 has 14 amino acids. Germline loops: CDR1 SEHNR, CDR2 FQNEAQ (reference sequence). Trimming left V 5 bases short and J 1 base short, with 11 bases between. For the CDR3, the DNA is TGTGCCAGCAGCCGACCCGGGGGCCAAGAGACCCAGTACTTC. Translation gives CASSRPGGQETQYF.

The chain joins TRBV27 to TRBJ1-1; 10 bases map to TRBD1. The CDR3 is 17 residues long. V dropped 5 bases and J dropped 2; count of bases not matched to a gene: 11. CDR1 MNHEY and CDR2 SMNVEV come from the germline V gene (reference sequence). The CDR3 loop reads CASSPFRDRGENTEAFF. CDR3 sequence (DNA): TGTGCCAGCAGTCCCTTCCGGGACAGGGGAGAAAACACTGAAGCTTTCTTT.

The gene calls are TRBV30 and TRBJ1-1; D remains unclear. Germline V lookup: CDR1 GTSNPN, CDR2 SVGIG (reference sequence). The CDR3 totals 14 residues. The CDR3: CAIGVGPLNTEAFF. CDR3 sequence (DNA): TGTGCTATTGGAGTTGGACCTCTGAACACTGAAGCTTTCTTT.

As for this clone: Other DNA sequences within the sample encode an identical CDR3. The chain combines TRBV7-2 with TRBJ1-2; 8 bases match TRBD1. After removal of 5 bases from V and 4 bases from J, the junction contained 3 bases not matched to a gene. CDR3 length: 13 amino acids. Germline V gene data show CDR1 as SGHTA and CDR2 as FQGNSA. DNA of the CDR3: TGTGCCAGCAGCCTAGGGACAGGCTATGGCTACACCTTC. Translation gives CASSLGTGYGYTF.

CDR3 DNA sequence: TGTGCCTGGAGAGATCCCGGGACTAGCGGGGAAGTGCAGTTCTTC. Protein product: CAWRDPGTSGEVQFF. The chain couples TRBV30 to TRBJ2-1; 13 positions agree with TRBD2. The CDR3 length is 15 residues. V trimming: 3 bases; J trimming: 12 bases; junction bases outside the gene matches: 11. Germline V CDR1 and CDR2: GTSNPN, SVGIG (reference sequence).

This clone was detected only once. This chain uses TRBV30 with TRBJ2-1; D ambiguous. The CDR3 is 13 residues long. Deletions cut 2 bases from V and 7 bases from J, with 12 bases between. Germline lookup yields CDR1 GTSNPN and CDR2 SVGIG (reference sequence). The CDR3 loop reads CAWSSRRLNEQFF. The CDR3, as DNA: TGTGCCTGGAGTTCTAGGAGACTGAATGAGCAGTTCTTC.

The chain carries TRBV7-9 and TRBJ1-3; D not certain. V was pared by 3 bases and J by 4 bases, with 7 bases between. Germline V gene data show CDR1 as SEHNR and CDR2 as FQNEAQ (reference sequence). The CDR3 consists of 13 residues. The CDR3 DNA is TGTGCCAGCAGCTTCCGAACGGGAAACACCATATATTTT. This gives the protein CASSFRTGNTIYF.